The source of this TCR beta chain is a study of early T cells in non-severe SARS-CoV-2 infection. Study-wide background: With bulk RNA from unsorted whole blood as input, sequencing yielded unpaired chains.

Trimming cost V 2 bases and J 9 bases; bases outside gene matches: 9. Germline V gene lookup returns CDR1 MGHDK and CDR2 SYGVNS. The CDR3 sequence is 16 residues long. The TCR library protocol attached unique molecular identifiers to the individual cDNA molecules. One entry per CDR3 protein, called by TCRdb with MiXCR from the 5' RACE reads. The data contain 50,000 to 80,000 distinct CDR3 sequences, 4.9% of them seen just once; the ten biggest clones take up 4.9%. The sample holds many counts of this clonotype. Antigen specificity is unknown. Findings and limits, study-wide: Matching against VDJdb likely underestimated virus-specific expansions, favoring anti-spike CD8.

V is TRBV25-1 and J is TRBJ1-6; 8 nucleotides agree with TRBD1. This receptor was identified in an adult who was a healthcare worker with PCR-confirmed SARS-CoV-2 infection or an uninfected control (not recorded which). The specimen sequenced was whole blood. CDR3 loop: CASSERGQGAGSPLHF. DNA of the CDR3: TGTGCCAGCAGTGAAAGGGGTCAGGGGGCAGGTTCACCCCTCCACTTT.